This T cell receptor (beta chain) appears in the sequencing data of a study of cytomegalovirus exposure and HLA in healthy donors. At the level of the study: Earlier work reported approximately 110 million unique TCR beta sequences from about 180 million T cells. Findings of the study overall: Across HLA loci, a later analysis found differing TCR association rates, with DRB1 most and HLA-C fewest.

Only a few counts were recorded for this clone. As yet, its antigen is unknown. The junction does not match germline at one end; this may be a read error. The PCR used 60 Vbeta and 13 Jbeta primers. Only in-frame clones appear in the TCRdb table, and some are missing; sequencing was by immunoSEQ multiplex PCR. The table has 150,000 to 200,000 clones, 75% to 85% seen once. Germline assignment: CDR1 MGHRA and CDR2 YSYEKL. This CDR3 is built from 16 residues. The donors gave bone marrow, and they were healthy. The rearrangement joins TRBV4-1 to TRBJ2-7; 11 positions match TRBD2. This receptor was taken from a woman aged 18-29 years in good health and CMV-seronegative. Sequenced sample: PBMCs. CDR3 in DNA: TGTGCCAGCAGCCGAGGGACTAGCGGATACTCCTACGAGCAGTACTTC. As protein: CASSRGTSGYSYEQYF.